This T cell receptor beta chain was retrieved from a study of post-analysis software for immune sequencing data. As for the study in general: The cohort encompassed relapsing-remitting, secondary progressive and progressive-relapsing multiple sclerosis disease courses. General observations from the study: Higher frequency in patients than in controls was seen for a handful of TRBV segments, with TRBV5-6, TRBV5-1 and TRBV20-1 among them.

On this clonotype itself: Its antigen is unidentified.

CDR1 and CDR2 from the germline V gene are SGDLS and YYNGEE. The CDR3 covers 14 residues. Unique molecular identifiers were carried by the TCR beta cDNA libraries. Around 450,000 cDNA molecules were recovered from an input of 1 to 10 million T cells. A single record per CDR3 protein comes from TCRdb applying MiXCR to the PCR reads. The sample carries about 540,000 distinct CDR3 sequences, around 36% recorded once. This chain connects TRBV9 to TRBJ2-7; D possibly uses TRBD1 or TRBD2 (5 bases each). The closer fit of TRBJ2-5 to the DNA end suggests the J call may be wrong. The TCR originated in a girl aged 2 to 17 with multiple sclerosis. The sequenced sample consisted of blood. The DNA of the CDR3 is TGTGCCAGCAGCGTAGCGGGCTGGGGGGAGACCCAGTACTTC. Its translation is CASSVAGWGETQYF.